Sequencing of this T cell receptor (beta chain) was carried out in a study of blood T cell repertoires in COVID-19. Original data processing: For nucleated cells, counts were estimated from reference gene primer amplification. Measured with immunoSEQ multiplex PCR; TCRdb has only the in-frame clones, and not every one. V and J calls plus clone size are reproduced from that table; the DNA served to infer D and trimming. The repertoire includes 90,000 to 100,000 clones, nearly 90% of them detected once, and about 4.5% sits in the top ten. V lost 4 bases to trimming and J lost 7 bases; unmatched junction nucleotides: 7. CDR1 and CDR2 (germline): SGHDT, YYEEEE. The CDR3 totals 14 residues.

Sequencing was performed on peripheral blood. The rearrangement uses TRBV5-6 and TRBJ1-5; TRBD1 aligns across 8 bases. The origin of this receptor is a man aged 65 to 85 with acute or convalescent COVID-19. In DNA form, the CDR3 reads TGTGCCAGCAGCCTCCGGGACAGGAGGCAGCCCCAGCATTTT. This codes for CASSLRDRRQPQHF.